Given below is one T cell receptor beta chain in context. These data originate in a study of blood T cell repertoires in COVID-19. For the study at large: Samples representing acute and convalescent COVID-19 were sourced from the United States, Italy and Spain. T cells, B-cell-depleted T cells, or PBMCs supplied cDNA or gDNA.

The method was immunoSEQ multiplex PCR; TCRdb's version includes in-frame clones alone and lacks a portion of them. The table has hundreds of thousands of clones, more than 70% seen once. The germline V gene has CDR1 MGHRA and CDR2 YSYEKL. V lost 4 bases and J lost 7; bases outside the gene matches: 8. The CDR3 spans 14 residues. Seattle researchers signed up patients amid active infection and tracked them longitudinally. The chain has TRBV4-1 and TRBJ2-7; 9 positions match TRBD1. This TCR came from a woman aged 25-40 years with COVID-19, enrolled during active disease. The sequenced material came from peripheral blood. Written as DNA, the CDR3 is TGCGCCAGCAGCCTAAGGACAGGGGCTGTGGAGCAGTACTTC. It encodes CASSLRTGAVEQYF.